This T cell receptor beta chain was recovered during a study of shared clonotypes between healthy human individuals. Notes on the study in general: Only blood samples were collected, and tissue repertoires likely differ. Generation probabilities were higher for clonotypes shared across all four sorted-subset donors than for unshared ones.

Healthy and HIV-negative, the adult donors had no recent acute infections or vaccinations. The protocol was immunoSEQ multiplex PCR, while the TCRdb copy is restricted to in-frame clones and leaves out a portion. This sample has 740,000 or so clones, with around 78% found just once. To note about this clone: Its specificity is not known.

V was pared by 1 base and J by 9 bases, with 13 bases between. Germline CDR1 and CDR2: SGHAT and FQNNGV. The CDR3 runs 13 residues. V and J are TRBV11-2 and TRBJ2-7; D unclear. The sequence came from a woman in her twenties or thirties in good health. Sequenced: memory CD4+ T cells sorted from blood. Subset noted: CD45RA-negative fraction. In DNA, the CDR3 is TGTGCCAGCAGCTTAGTTGGGGAATTCGGGCAGTACTTC. Its protein product is CASSLVGEFGQYF.